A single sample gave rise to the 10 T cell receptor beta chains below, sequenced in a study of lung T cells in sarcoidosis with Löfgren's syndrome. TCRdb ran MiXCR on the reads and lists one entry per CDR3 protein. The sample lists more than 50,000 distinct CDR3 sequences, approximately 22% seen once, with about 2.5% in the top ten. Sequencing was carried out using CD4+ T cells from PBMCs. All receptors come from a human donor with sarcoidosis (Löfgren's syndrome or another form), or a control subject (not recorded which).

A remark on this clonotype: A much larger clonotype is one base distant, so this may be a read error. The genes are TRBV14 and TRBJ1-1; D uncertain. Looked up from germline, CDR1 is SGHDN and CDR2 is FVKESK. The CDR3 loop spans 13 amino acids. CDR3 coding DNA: TGTGCCAGCAGCCCCTTCAGGAACGCTGAAGCTTTCTTT. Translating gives CASSPFRNAEAFF. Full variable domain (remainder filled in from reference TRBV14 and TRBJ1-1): EAGVTQFPSHSVIEKGQTVTLRCDPISGHDNLYWYRRVMGKEIKFLLHFVKESKQDESGMPNNRFLAERTGGTYSTLKVQPAELEDSGVYFCASSPFRNAEAFFGQGTRLTVV.

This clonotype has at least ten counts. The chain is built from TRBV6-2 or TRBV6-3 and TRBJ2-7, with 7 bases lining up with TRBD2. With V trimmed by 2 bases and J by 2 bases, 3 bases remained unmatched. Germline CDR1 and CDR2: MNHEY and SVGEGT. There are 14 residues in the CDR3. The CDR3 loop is CASSYVGGAYEQYF. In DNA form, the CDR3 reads TGTGCCAGCAGTTACGTGGGGGGGGCCTACGAGCAGTACTTC.

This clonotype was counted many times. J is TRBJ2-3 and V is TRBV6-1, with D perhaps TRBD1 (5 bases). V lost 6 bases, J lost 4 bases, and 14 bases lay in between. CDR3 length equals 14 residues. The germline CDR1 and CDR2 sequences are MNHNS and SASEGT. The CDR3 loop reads CASSRIQGSDTQYF. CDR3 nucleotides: TGTGCCAGCAGCCGAATCCAGGGCTCAGATACGCAGTATTTT.

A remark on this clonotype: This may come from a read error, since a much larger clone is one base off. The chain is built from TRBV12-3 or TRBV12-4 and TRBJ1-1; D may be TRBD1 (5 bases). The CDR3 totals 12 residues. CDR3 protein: CDSSEGVSEAFF. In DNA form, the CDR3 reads TGTGACAGCAGTGAAGGGGTTTCTGAAGCTTTCTTT.

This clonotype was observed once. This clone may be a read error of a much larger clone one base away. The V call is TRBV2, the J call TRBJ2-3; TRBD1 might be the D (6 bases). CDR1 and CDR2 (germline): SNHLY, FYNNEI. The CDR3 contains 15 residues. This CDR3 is CASTGTPDRTDMQYF. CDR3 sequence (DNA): TGTGCCAGCACCGGGACACCGGATCGCACAGATATGCAGTATTTT.

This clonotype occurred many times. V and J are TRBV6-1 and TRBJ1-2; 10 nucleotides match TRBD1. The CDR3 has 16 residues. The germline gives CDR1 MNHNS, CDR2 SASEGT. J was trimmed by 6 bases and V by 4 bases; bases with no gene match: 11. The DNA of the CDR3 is TGTGCCAGCAGTGGTCCCGGGACAGGGGCGGTTGATGGCTACACCTTC. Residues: CASSGPGTGAVDGYTF.

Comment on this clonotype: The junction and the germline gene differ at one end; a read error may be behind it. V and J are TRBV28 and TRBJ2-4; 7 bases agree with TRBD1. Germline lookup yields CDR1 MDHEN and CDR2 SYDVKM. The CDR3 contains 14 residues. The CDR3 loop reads CASSPGQVYNIQCF. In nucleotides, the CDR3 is TGTGCCAGCAGTCCCGGACAGGTTTACAACATTCAGTGCTTC. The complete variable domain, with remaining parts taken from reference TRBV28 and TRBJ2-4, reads DVKVTQSSRYLVKRTGEKVFLECVQDMDHENMFWYRQDPGLGLRLIYFSYDVKMKEKGDIPEGYSVSREKKERFSLILESASTNQTSMYLCASSPGQVYNIQCFGAGTRLSVL.

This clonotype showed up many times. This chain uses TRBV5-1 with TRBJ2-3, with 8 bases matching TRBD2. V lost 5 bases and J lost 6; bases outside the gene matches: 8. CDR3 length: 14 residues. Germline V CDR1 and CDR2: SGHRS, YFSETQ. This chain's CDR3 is CASSSRQRGDTQYF. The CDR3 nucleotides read TGCGCCAGCAGTTCCAGACAGCGGGGGGATACGCAGTATTTT.

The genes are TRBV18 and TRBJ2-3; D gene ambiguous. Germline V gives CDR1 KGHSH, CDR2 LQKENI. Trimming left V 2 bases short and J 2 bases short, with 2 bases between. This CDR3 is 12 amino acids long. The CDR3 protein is CASSPDTDTQYF. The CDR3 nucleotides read TGTGCCAGCTCACCAGACACAGATACGCAGTATTTT. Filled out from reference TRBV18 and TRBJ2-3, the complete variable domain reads NAGVMQNPRHLVRRRGQEARLRCSPMKGHSHVYWYRQLPEEGLKFMVYLQKENIIDESGMPKERFSAEFPKEGPSILRIQQVVRGDSAAYFCASSPDTDTQYFGPGTRLTVL.

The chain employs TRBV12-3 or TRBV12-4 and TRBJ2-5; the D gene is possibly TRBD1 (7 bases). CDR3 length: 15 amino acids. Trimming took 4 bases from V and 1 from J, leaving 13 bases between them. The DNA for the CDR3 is TGTGCCAGCAGTTCCTCAGGGGGAGGCCAAGAGACCCAGTACTTC. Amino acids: CASSSSGGGQETQYF.